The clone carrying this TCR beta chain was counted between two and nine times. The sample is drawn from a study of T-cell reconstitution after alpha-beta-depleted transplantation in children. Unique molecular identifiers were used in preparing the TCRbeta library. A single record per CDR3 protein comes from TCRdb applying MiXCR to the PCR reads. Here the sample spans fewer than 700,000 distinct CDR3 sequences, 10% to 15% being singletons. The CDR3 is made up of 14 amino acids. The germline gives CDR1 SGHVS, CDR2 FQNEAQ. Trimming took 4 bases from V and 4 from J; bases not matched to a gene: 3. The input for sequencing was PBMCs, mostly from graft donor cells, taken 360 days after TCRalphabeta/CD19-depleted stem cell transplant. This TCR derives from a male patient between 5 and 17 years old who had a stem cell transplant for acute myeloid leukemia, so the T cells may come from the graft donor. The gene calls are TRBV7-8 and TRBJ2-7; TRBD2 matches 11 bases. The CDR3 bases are TGTGCCAGCAGCTCTGTAGCGGGAGGGTACGAGCAGTACTTC. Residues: CASSSVAGGYEQYF.